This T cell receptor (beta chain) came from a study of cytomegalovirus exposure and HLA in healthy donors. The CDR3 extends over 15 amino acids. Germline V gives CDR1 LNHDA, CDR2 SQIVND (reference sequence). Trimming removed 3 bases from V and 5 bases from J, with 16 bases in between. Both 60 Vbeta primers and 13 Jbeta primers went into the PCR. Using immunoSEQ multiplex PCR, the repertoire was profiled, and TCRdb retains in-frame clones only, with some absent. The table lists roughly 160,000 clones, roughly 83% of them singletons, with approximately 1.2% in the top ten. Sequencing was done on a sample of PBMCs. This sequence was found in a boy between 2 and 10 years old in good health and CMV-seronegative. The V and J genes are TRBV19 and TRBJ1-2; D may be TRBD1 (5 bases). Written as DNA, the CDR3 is TGTGCCAGTAGTATTCTCGGCAGGGAGGGGTATGGCTACACCTTC. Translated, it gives CASSILGREGYGYTF. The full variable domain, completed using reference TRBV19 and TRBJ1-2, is DGGITQSPKYLFRKEGQNVTLSCEQNLNHDAMYWYRQDPGQGLRLIYYSQIVNDFQKGDIAEGYSVSREKKESFPLTVTSAQKNPTAFYLCASSILGREGYGYTFGSGTRLTVV.